This TCR beta chain was observed in a study of blood T cell repertoires in COVID-19. Study-level background: Nucleic acid was either cDNA or gDNA, and it came from T cells, B-cell-depleted T cells, or PBMCs.

Method: immunoSEQ multiplex PCR; TCRdb's copy keeps in-frame clones and lacks some. The data show about 360,000 clones, with around 83% seen just once and 2.5% to 3% held by the top ten. Germline loops: CDR1 SQVTM, CDR2 ANQGSEA. This CDR3 comprises 16 residues. The germline V and J ends were trimmed by 4 bases and 0 bases, with 16 bases remaining between them. This clone has just one count. This chain joins TRBV29-1 and TRBJ1-3; no reliable D call. What was sequenced was peripheral blood. This clonotype was sampled from a young man with active or convalescent COVID-19. Here the CDR3 DNA reads TGCAGCGTTGCAGGTGGCCAGCCATTCTCTGGAAACACCATATATTTT. Its protein product is CSVAGGQPFSGNTIYF.